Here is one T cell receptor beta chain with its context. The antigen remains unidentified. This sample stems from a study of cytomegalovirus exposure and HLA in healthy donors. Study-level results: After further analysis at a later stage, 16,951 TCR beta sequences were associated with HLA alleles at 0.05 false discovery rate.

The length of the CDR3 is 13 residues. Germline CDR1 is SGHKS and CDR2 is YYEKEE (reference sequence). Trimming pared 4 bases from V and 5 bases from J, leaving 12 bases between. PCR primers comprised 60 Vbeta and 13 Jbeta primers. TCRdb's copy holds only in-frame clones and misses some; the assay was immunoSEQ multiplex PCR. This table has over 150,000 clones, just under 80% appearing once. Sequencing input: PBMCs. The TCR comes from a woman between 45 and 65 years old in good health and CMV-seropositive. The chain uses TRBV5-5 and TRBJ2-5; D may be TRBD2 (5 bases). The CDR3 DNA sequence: TGTGCCAGCAGCCCGGCCGGGATGGAGACCCAGTACTTC. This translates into CASSPAGMETQYF.